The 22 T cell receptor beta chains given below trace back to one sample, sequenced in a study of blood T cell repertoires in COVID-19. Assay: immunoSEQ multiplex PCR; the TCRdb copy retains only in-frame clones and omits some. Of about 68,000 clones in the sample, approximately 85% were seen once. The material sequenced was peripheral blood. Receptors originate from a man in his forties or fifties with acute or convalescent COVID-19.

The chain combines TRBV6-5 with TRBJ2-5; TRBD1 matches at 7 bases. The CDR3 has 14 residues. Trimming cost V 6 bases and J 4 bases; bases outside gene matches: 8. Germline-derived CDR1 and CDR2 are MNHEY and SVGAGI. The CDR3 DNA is TGTGCCAGCAGCCTCGACAGGGATCGAGAGACCCAGTACTTC. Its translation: CASSLDRDRETQYF.

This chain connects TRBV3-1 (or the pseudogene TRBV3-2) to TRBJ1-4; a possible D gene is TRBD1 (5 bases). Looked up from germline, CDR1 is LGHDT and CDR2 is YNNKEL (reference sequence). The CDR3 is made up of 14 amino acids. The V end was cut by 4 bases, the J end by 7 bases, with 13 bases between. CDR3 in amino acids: CASSPQGLGEKLFF. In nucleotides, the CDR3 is TGTGCCAGCAGCCCTCAGGGACTAGGTGAAAAACTGTTTTTT.

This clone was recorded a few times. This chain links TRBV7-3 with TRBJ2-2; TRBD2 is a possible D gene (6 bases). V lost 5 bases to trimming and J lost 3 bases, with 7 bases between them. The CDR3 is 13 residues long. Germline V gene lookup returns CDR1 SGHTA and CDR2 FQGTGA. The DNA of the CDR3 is TGTGCCAGCAGCCAGCGGGACACCGGGGAGCTGTTTTTT. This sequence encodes CASSQRDTGELFF. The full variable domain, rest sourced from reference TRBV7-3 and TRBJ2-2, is GAGVSQTPSNKVTEKGKYVELRCDPISGHTALYWYRQSLGQGPEFLIYFQGTGAADDSGLPNDRFFAVRPEGSVSTLKIQRTERGDSAVYLCASSQRDTGELFFGEGSRLTVL.

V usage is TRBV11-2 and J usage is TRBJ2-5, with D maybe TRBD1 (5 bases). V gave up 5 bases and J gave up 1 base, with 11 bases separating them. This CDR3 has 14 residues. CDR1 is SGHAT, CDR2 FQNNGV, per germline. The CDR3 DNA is TGTGCCAGCAGCAAAGACAGAAGCCAAGAGACCCAGTACTTC. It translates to CASSKDRSQETQYF.

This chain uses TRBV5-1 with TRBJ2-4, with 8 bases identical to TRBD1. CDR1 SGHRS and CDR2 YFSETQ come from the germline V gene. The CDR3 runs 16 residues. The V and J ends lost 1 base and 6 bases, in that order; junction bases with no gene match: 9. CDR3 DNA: TGCGCCAGCAGCTTGACCGGGACAGGCGATCCAAACATTCAGTACTTC. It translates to CASSLTGTGDPNIQYF. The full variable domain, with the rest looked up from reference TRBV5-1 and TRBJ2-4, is KAGVTQTPRYLIKTRGQQVTLSCSPISGHRSVSWYQQTPGQGLQFLFEYFSETQRNKGNFPGRFSGRQFSNSRSEMNVSTLELGDSALYLCASSLTGTGDPNIQYFGAGTRLSVL.

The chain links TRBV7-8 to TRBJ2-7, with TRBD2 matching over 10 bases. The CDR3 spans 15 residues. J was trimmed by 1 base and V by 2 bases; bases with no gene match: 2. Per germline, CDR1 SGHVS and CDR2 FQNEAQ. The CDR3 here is CASSLKRGGSYEQYV. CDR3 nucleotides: TGTGCCAGCAGCTTAAAGCGGGGGGGGTCCTACGAGCAGTACGTC.

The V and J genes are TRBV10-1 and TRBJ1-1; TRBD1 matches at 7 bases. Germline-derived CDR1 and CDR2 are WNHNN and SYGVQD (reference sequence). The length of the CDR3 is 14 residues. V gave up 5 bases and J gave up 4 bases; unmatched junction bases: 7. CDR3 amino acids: CASSSDRAGTEAFF. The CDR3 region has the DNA TGCGCCAGCAGTTCTGACAGGGCTGGCACTGAAGCTTTCTTT.

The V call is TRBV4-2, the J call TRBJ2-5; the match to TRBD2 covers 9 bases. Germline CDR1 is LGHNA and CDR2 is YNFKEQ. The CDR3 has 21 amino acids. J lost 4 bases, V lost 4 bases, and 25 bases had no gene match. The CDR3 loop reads CASSPGGGGAFLRDSGETQYF. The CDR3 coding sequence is TGTGCCAGCAGCCCCGGTGGCGGGGGGGCCTTTTTGAGAGATTCGGGAGAGACCCAGTACTTC.

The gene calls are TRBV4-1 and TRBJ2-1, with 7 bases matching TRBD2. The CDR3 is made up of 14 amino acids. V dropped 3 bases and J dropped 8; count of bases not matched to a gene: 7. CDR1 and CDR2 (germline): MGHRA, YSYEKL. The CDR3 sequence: CASSHLAAGYEQFF. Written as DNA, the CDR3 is TGCGCCAGCAGCCACCTGGCAGCGGGGTATGAGCAGTTCTTC.

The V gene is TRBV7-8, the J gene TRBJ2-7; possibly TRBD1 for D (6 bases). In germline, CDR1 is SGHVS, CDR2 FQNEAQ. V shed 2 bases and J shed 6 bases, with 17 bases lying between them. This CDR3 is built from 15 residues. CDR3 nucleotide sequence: TGTGCCAGCAGCTTACACAGGGAAATGGGTAGCGAGCAGTACTTC. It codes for CASSLHREMGSEQYF.

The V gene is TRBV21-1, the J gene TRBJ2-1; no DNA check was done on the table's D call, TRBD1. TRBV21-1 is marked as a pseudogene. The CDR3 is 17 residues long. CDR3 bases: TGTGCCAGCAGCAAACGGGGGGGGACAGGGAGAGGTTATGAGCAGTTCTTC. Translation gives CASSKRGGTGRGYEQFF.

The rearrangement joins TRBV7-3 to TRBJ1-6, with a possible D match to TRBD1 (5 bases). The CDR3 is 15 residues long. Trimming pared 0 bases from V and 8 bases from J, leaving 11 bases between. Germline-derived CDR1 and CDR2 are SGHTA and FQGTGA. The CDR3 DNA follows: TGTGCCAGCAGCTTAACGGGGCGGGAATATTCACCCCTCCACTTT. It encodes CASSLTGREYSPLHF.

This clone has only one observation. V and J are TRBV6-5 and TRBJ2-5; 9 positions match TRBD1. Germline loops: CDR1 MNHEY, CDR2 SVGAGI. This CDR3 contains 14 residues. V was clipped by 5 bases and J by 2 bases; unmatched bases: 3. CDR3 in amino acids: CASSTGGWQETQYF. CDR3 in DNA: TGTGCCAGCAGTACAGGGGGCTGGCAAGAGACCCAGTACTTC.

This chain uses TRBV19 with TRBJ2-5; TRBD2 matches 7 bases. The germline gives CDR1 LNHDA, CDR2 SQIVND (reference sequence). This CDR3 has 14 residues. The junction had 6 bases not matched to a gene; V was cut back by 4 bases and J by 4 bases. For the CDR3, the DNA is TGTGCCAGTAGTACACCGGGGGGTGGAGAGACCCAGTACTTC. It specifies CASSTPGGGETQYF.

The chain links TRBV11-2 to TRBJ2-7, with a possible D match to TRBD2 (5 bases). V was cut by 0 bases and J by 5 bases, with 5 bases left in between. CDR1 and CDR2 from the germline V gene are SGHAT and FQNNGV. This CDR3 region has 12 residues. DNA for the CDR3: TGTGCCAGCAGCTTAGACGGGAACGAGCAGTACGTC. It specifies CASSLDGNEQYV.

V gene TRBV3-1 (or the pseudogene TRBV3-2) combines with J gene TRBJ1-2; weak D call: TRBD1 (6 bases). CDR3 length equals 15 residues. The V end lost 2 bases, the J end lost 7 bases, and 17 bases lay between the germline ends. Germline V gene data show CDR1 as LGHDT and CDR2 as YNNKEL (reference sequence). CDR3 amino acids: CASSQSYRESAGYTF. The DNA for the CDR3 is TGTGCCAGCAGCCAATCCTACAGGGAGTCCGCTGGCTACACCTTC.

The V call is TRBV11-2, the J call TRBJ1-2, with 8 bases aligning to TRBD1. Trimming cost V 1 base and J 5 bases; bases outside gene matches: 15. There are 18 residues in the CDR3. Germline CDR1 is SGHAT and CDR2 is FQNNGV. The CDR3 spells CASSLGGPGQEFDYGYTF. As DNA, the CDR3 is TGTGCCAGCAGCTTAGGGGGCCCGGGACAGGAATTCGATTATGGCTACACCTTC.

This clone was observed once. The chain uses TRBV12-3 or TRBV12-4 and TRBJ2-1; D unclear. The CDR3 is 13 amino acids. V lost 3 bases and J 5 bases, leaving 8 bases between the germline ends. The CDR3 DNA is TGTGCCAGCAGTTTCCGCAGGAACAATGAGCAGTTCTTC. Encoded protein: CASSFRRNNEQFF.

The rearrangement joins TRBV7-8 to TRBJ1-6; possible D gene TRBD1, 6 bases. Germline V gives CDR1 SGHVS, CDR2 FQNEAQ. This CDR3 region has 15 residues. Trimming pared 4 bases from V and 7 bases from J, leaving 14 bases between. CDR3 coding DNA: TGTGCCAGCAGCTCCTTACAGGGTGTGAATTCACCCCTCCACTTT. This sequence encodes CASSSLQGVNSPLHF.

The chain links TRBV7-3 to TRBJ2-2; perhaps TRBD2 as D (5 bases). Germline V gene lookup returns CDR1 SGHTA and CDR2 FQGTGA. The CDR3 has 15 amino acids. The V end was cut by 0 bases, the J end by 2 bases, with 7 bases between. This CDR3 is CASSLTGRNTGELFF. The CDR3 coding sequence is TGTGCCAGCAGCTTAACTGGGAGAAACACCGGGGAGCTGTTTTTT.

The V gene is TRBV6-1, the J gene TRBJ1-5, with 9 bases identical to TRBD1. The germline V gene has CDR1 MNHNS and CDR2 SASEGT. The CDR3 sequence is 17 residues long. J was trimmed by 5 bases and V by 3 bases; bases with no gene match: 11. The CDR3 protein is CASSDTHTGGGDQPQHF. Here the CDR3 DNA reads TGTGCCAGCAGTGACACTCATACAGGGGGCGGGGATCAGCCCCAGCATTTT.

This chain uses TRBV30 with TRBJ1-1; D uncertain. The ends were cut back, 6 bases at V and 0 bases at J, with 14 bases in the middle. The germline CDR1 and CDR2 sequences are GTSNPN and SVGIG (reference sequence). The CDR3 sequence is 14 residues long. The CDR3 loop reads CACSKWGVNTEAFF. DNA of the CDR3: TGTGCCTGCTCAAAGTGGGGAGTGAACACTGAAGCTTTCTTT.